This T cell receptor (beta chain) is drawn from a study of patients and donors after allogeneic stem cell transplantation. This clonotype was recorded a few times. TCRdb passed the RT-PCR reads through MiXCR, listing each CDR3 protein once. The sample comprises 920,000 or so distinct CDR3 sequences, roughly 17% of which are singletons, and 5% to 6.5% rests with the top ten. CDR1 and CDR2 from the germline V gene are MNHNY and SVGAGI (reference sequence). The CDR3 totals 12 residues. Trimming left V 11 bases short and J 7 bases short, with 18 bases between. This receptor was taken from a human donor who was either an allogeneic HSCT recipient or a stem cell or donor lymphocyte infusion donor (not recorded which). It is not recorded whose cells these are; they may come from a transplant donor. Sequencing was done on a sample of blood, either unsorted or a sorted T cell fraction (not recorded which). The gene calls are TRBV6-6 and TRBJ2-7, with D maybe TRBD1 (6 bases). DNA for the CDR3: TGTGCCGGAGGATCGGACAGAAAAGAGCAGTACTTC. It encodes CAGGSDRKEQYF.